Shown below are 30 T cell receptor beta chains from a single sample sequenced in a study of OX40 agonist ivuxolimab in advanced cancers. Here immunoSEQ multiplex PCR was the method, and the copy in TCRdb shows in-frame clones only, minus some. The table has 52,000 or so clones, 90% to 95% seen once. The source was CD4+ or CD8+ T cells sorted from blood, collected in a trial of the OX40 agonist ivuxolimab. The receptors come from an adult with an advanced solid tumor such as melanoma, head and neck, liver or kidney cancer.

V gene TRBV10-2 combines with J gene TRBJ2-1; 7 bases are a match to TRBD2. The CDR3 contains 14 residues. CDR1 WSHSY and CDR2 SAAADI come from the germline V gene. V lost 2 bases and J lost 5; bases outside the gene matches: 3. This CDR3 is CASSEAGVNNEQFF. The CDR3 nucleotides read TGCGCCAGCAGTGAGGCGGGAGTGAACAATGAGCAGTTCTTC.

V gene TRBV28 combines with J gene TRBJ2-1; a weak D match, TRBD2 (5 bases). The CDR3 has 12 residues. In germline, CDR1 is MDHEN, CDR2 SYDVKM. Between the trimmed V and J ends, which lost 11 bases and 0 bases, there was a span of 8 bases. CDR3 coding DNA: TGTGCCGCGGGTCCCTCCTACAATGAGCAGTTCTTC. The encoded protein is CAAGPSYNEQFF.

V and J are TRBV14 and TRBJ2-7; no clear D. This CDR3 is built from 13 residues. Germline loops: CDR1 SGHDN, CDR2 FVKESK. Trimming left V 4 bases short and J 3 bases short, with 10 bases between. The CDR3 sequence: CASSPSYGYEQYF. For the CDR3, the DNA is TGTGCCAGCAGCCCAAGCTACGGCTACGAGCAGTACTTC.

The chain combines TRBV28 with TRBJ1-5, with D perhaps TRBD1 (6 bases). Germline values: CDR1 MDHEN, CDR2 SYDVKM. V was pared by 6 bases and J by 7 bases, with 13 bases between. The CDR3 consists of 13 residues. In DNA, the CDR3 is TGTGCCAGCAGAGCGAGGGGGGAACAGCCCCAGCATTTT. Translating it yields CASRARGEQPQHF.

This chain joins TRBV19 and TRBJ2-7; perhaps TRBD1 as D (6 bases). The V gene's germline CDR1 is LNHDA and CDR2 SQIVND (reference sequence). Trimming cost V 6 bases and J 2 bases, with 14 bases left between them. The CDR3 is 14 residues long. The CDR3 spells CASSRRTETYEQYF. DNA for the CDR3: TGTGCCAGTAGCAGGAGGACAGAAACCTACGAGCAGTACTTC.

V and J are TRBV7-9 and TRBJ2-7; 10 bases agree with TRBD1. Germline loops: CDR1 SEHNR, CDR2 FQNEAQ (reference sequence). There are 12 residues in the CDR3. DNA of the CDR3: TGTGCTTACCGGGGACAGGGGTACGAGCAGTACTTC. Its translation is CAYRGQGYEQYF.

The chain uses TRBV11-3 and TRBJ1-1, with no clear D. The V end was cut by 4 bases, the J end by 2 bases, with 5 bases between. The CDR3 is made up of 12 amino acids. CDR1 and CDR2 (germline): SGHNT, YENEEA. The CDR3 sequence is CASSSRNTEAFF. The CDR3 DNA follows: TGTGCCAGCAGCTCCCGAAACACTGAAGCTTTCTTT.

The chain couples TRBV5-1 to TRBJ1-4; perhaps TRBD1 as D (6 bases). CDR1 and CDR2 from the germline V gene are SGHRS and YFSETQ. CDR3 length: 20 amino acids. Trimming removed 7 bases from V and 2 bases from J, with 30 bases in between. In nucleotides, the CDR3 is TGCGCCAGCTCCCTTCGCGAGCGGGGGACACTGTCTTGGACTAATGAAAAACTGTTTTTT. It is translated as CASSLRERGTLSWTNEKLFF.

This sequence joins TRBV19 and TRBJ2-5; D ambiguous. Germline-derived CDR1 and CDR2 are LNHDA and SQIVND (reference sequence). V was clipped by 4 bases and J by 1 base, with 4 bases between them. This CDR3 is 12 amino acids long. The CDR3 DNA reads TGTGCCAGTAGTAGGAGCCAAGAGACCCAGTACTTC. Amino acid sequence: CASSRSQETQYF.

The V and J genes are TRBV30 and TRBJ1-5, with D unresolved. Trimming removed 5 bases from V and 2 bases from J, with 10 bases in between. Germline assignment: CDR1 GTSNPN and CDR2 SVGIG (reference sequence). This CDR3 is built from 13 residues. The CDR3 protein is CAWAHSRNQPQHF. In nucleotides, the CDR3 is TGTGCCTGGGCTCATTCCCGCAATCAGCCCCAGCATTTT.

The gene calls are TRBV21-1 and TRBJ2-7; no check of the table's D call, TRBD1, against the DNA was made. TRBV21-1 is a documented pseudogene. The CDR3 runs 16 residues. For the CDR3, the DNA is TGTGCCAGCAGCAATGGGCAGGGCGACCCCTTCTACGAGCAGTACTTC. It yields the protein CASSNGQGDPFYEQYF.

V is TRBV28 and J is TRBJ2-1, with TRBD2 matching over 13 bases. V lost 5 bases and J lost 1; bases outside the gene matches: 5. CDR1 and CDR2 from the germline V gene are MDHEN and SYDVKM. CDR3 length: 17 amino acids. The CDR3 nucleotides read TGTGCCAGCAGTAAGGGACTAGCGGGAACTTCCTACAATGAGCAGTTCTTC. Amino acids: CASSKGLAGTSYNEQFF.

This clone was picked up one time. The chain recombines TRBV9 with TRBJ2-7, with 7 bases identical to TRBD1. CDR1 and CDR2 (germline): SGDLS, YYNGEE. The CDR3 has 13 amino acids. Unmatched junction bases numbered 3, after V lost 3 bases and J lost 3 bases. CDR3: CASSAGTVYEQYF. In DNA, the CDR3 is TGTGCCAGCAGCGCCGGGACAGTCTACGAGCAGTACTTC.

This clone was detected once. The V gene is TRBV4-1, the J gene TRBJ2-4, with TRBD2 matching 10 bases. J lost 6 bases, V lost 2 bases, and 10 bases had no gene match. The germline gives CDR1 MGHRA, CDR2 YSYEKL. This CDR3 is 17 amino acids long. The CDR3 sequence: CASSQWASGSDGNIQYF. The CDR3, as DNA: TGCGCCAGCAGCCAATGGGCTAGCGGGAGTGATGGAAACATTCAGTACTTC.

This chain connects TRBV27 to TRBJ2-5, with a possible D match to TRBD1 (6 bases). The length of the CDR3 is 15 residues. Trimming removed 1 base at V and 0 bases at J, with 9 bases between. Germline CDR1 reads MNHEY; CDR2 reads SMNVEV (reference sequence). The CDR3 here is CASSLLGGDQETQYF. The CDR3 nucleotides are TGTGCCAGCAGTTTATTAGGGGGAGACCAAGAGACCCAGTACTTC.

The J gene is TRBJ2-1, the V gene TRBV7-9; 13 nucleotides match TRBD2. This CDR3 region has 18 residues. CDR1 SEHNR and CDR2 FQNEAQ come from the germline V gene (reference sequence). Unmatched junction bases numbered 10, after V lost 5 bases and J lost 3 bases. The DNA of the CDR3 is TGTGCCAGCAGCACGCTAACCGGGACTAGCGGGAACTACAATGAGCAGTTCTTC. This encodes CASSTLTGTSGNYNEQFF.

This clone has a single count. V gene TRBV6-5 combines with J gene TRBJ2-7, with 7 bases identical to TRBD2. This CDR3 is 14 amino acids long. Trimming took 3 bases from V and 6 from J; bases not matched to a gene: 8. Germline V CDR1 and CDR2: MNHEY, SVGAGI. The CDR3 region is CASSYERDLLEQYF. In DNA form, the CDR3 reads TGTGCCAGCAGTTATGAGCGGGACCTCCTCGAGCAGTACTTC.

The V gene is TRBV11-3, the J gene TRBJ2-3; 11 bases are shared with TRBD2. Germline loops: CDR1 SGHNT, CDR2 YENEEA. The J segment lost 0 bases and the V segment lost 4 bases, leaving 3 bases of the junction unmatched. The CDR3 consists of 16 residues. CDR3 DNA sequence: TGTGCCAGCAGCTCCCGGACTAGCGGGAGCACAGATACGCAGTATTTT. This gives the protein CASSSRTSGSTDTQYF.

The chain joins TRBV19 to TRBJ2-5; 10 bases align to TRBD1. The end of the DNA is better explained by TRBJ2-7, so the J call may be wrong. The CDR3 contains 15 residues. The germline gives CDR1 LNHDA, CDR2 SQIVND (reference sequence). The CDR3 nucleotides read TGTGCCAGTAGTATGGGGACAGGGGAAACCTACGAGCAGTACTTC. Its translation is CASSMGTGETYEQYF.

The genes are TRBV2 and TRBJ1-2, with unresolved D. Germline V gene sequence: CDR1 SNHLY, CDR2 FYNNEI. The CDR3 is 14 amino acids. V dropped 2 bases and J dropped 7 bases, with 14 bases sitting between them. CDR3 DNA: TGTGCCAGCAGTGAAAATAGTCTGCCCGGTGGCTACACCTTC. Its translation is CASSENSLPGGYTF.

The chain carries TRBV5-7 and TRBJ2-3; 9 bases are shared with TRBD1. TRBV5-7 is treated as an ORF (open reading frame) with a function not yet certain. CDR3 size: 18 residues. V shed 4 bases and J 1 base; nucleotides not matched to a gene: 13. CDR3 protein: CASSLKRLTGGGTDTQYF. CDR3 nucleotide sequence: TGTGCCAGCAGCCTTAAAAGATTGACAGGGGGAGGCACAGATACGCAGTATTTT.

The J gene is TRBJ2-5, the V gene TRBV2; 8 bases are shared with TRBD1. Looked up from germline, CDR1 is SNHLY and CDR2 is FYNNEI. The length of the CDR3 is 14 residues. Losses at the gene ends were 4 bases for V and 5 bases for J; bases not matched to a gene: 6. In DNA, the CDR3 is TGTGCCAGCAGTGTCCCAGGGGGCATGGAGACCCAGTACTTC. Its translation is CASSVPGGMETQYF.

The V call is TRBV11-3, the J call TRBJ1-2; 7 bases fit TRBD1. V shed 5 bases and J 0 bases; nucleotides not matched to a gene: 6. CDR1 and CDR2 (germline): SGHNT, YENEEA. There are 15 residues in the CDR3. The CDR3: CASSPDRVANYGYTF. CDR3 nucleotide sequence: TGTGCCAGCAGCCCAGACAGGGTTGCTAACTATGGCTACACCTTC.

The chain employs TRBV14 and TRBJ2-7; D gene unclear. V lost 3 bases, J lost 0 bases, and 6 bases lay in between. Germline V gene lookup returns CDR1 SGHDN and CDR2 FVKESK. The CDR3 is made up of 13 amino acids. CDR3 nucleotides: TGTGCCAGCAGCCACCAGGCCTCCTACGAGCAGTACTTC. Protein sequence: CASSHQASYEQYF.

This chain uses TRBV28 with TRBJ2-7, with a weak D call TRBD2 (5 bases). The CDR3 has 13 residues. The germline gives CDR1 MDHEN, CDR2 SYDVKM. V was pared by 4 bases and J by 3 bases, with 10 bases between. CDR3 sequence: CASSYGLNYEQYF. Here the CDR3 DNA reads TGTGCCAGCAGTTATGGACTTAACTACGAGCAGTACTTC.

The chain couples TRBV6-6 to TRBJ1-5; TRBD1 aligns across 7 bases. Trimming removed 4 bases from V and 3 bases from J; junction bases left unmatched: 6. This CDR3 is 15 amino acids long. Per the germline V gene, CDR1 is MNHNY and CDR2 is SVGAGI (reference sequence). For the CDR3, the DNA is TGTGCCAGCAGTTTCCGGGACAGACACAATCAGCCCCAGCATTTT. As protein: CASSFRDRHNQPQHF.

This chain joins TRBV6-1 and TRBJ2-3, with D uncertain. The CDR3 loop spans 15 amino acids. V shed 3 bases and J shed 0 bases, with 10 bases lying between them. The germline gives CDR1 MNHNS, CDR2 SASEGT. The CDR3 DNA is TGTGCCAGCAGTGATGAGGAGTTTAGCACAGATACGCAGTATTTT. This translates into CASSDEEFSTDTQYF.

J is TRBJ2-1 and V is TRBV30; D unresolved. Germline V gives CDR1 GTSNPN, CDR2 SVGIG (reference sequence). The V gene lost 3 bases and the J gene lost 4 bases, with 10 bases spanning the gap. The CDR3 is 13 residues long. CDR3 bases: TGTGCCTGGAGCGTAGATCAATACAATGAGCAGTTCTTC. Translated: CAWSVDQYNEQFF.

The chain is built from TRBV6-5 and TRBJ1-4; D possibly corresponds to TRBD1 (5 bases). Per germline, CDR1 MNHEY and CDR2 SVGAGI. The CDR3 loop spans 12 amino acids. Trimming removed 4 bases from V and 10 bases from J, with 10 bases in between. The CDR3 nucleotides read TGTGCCAGCAGTTCGCAGGGAGGAAAACTGTTTTTT. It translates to CASSSQGGKLFF.

The DNA of the CDR3 is TGTGCCAGTAGTCCAATAGACGCCGGGGAGCTGTTTTTT. Translated, it gives CASSPIDAGELFF. The chain uses TRBV19 and TRBJ2-2; no definite D call. The CDR3 loop spans 13 amino acids. V lost 5 bases to trimming and J lost 6 bases, with 10 bases between them. CDR1 LNHDA and CDR2 SQIVND come from the germline V gene (reference sequence).